Reported below is one T cell receptor beta chain. The data were obtained in a study of technical replicates of blood from a handful of donors. From germline, CDR1 is MNHNY and CDR2 SVGAGI (reference sequence). The CDR3 contains 14 residues. Trimming pared 10 bases from V and 3 bases from J, leaving 16 bases between. TCRdb's table, derived via immunoSEQ multiplex PCR, lists solely in-frame clones and lacks some. The data contain 90,000 to 100,000 clones, 96% of them singletons. The specimen was T cells isolated from PBMCs. This TCR was sampled from a human donor in good health. The gene calls are TRBV6-6 and TRBJ1-5; possible D gene TRBD1, 6 bases. CDR3 coding DNA: TGTGCCACCCGGACAGACGGGTACAATCAGCCCCAGCATTTT. It is translated as CATRTDGYNQPQHF.